The T cell receptor (beta chain) described here comes from a study of OX40 agonist ivuxolimab in advanced cancers. On the study more broadly: Dose-escalation patients' cancers were hepatocellular carcinoma, melanoma, renal cell or head and neck cancer. Partial responses occurred in three patients (one hepatocellular carcinoma, two cutaneous melanoma).

CDR1 LNHDA and CDR2 SQIVND come from the germline V gene (reference sequence). This CDR3 has 13 amino acids. The V and J ends lost 7 bases and 4 bases, in that order; junction bases with no gene match: 2. Individuals having autoimmune disease history or systemic immunosuppression were not enrolled. The assay was immunoSEQ multiplex PCR, and TCRdb's table has in-frame clones only and misses some. The table includes around 56,000 clones, under 90% detected once. The receptor was derived from an adult with an advanced solid tumor such as melanoma, head and neck, liver or kidney cancer. V usage is TRBV19 and J usage is TRBJ1-5, with 9 bases identical to TRBD1. The sample was CD4+ or CD8+ T cells sorted from blood, taken in a trial of the OX40 agonist ivuxolimab. CDR3 sequence (DNA): TGTGCCAGTAAGGACAGGGGTAATCAGCCCCAGCATTTT. Its translation: CASKDRGNQPQHF.